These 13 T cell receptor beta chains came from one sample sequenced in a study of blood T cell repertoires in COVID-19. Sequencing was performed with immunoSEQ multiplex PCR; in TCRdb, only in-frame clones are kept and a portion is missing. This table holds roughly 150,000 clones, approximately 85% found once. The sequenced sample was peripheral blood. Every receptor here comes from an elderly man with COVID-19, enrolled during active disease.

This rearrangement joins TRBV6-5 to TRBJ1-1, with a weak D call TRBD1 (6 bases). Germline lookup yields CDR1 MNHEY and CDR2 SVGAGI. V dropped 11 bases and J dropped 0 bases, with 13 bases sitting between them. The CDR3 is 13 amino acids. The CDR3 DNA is TGTGCCGTGCAACAGGGCGTGAACACTGAAGCTTTCTTT. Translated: CAVQQGVNTEAFF.

CDR3 DNA: TGTGCCAGCAGTCAGACCGGGACAGAGAACACTGAAGCTTTCTTT. This encodes CASSQTGTENTEAFF. The chain recombines TRBV6-6 with TRBJ1-1, with 7 bases fitting TRBD1. This CDR3 spans 15 amino acids. V lost 5 bases and J lost 1; bases outside the gene matches: 7. Looked up from germline, CDR1 is MNHNY and CDR2 is SVGAGI (reference sequence).

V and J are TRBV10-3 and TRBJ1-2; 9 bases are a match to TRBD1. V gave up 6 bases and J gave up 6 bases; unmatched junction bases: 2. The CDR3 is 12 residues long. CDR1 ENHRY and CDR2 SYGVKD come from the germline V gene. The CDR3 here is CAIRDRGDGYTF. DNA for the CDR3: TGTGCCATCAGGGACAGGGGCGATGGCTACACCTTC.

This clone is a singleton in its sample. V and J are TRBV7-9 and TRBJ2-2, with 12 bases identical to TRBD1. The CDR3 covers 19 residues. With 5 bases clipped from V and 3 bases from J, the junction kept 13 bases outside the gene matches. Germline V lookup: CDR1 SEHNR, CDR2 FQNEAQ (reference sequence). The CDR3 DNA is TGTGCCAGCAGCCCCCGGGACAGGGGGCTTGTGATGGACACCGGGGAGCTGTTTTTT. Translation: CASSPRDRGLVMDTGELFF.

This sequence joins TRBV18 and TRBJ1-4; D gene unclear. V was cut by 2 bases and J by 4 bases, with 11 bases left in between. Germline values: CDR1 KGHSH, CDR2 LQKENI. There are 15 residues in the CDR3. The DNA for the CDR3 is TGTGCCAGCTCACCAATCTCACGGAGTAATGAAAAACTGTTTTTT. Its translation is CASSPISRSNEKLFF.

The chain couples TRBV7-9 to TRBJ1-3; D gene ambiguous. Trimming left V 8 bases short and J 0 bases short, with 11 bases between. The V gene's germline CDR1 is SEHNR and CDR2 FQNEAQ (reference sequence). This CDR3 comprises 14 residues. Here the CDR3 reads CASAVAVSGNTIYF. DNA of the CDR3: TGTGCCAGCGCCGTAGCGGTCTCTGGAAACACCATATATTTT.

The CDR3: CAWSDGLAERISQYF. Written as DNA, the CDR3 is TGTGCCTGGAGCGACGGACTAGCGGAGAGGATCTCGCAGTATTTT. The chain employs TRBV30 and TRBJ2-3; 10 bases are shared with TRBD2. From germline, CDR1 is GTSNPN and CDR2 SVGIG (reference sequence). The V gene end was trimmed by 3 bases and the J gene end by 10 bases; junction bases not matched to a gene: 13. This CDR3 comprises 15 residues.

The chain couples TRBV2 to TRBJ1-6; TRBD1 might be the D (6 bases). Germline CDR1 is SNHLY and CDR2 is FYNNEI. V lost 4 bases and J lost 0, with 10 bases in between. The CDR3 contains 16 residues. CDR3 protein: CASSGTVSSYNSPLHF. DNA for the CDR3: TGTGCCAGCAGTGGGACAGTCAGCTCCTATAATTCACCCCTCCACTTT.

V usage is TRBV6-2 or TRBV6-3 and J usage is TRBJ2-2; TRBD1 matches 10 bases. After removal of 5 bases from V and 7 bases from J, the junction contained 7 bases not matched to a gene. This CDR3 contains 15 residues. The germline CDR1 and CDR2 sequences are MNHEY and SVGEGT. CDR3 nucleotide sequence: TGTGCCAGCAGTCGTGGACAGGGGGTCGGCGGGGAGCTGTTTTTT. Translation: CASSRGQGVGGELFF.

The CDR3 loop reads CAISVEGNQPQHF. The CDR3, as DNA: TGTGCCATCAGTGTAGAGGGCAATCAGCCCCAGCATTTT. J is TRBJ1-5 and V is TRBV10-3, with no clear D. V lost 4 bases, J lost 2 bases, and 6 bases lay in between. Germline V gene data show CDR1 as ENHRY and CDR2 as SYGVKD. The CDR3 is made up of 13 amino acids.

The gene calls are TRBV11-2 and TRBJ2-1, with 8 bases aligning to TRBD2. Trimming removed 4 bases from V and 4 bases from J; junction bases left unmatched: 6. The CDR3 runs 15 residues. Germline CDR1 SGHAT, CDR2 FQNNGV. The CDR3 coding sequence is TGTGCCAGCAGCTCGGGAGGGGCCGCATACAATGAGCAGTTCTTC. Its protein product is CASSSGGAAYNEQFF.

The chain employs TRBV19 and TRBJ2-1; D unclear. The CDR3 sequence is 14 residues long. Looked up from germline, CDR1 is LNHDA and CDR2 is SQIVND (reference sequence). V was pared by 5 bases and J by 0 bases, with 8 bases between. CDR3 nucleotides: TGTGCCAGTAGTCCCCGCAGCTCCTACAATGAGCAGTTCTTC. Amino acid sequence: CASSPRSSYNEQFF.

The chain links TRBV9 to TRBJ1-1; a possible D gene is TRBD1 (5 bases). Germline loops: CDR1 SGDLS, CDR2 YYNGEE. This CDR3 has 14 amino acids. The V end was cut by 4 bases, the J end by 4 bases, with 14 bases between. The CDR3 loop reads CASSIRQSGTEAFF. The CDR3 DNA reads TGTGCCAGCAGCATCCGACAGTCAGGCACTGAAGCTTTCTTT. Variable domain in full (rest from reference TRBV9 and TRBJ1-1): DSGVTQTPKHLITATGQRVTLRCSPRSGDLSVYWYQQSLDQGLQFLIQYYNGEERAKGNILERFSAQQFPDLHSELNLSSLELGDSALYFCASSIRQSGTEAFFGQGTRLTVV.